Below are 3 T cell receptor beta chains sequenced from a single sample in a study of T cells expressing NK-cell markers. TCRdb re-called the 5' RACE reads; every CDR3 protein appears as one record, without DNA. The sample has 500,000 or so distinct CDR3 sequences. Sequencing was performed on blood T cells: a sorted CD56 or NKG2C T cell subset, CD4+ or CD8+ T cells, or bulk PBMC T cells (not recorded which). Source of these receptors: a man aged 18 to 29 in good health.

This chain connects TRBV12-3 or TRBV12-4 to TRBJ2-4; without DNA, the TCRdb call of TRBD1 cannot be checked. This CDR3 spans 11 amino acids. The CDR3 region is CASSLRDRVYF.

This chain joins TRBV27 and TRBJ2-1; lacking DNA, the TRBD2 call made by TCRdb goes unchecked. The CDR3 has 18 amino acids. Germline values: CDR1 MNHEY, CDR2 SMNVEV (reference sequence). Here the CDR3 reads CASSLLGTSGGFYNEQFF.

This chain uses TRBV20-1 with TRBJ2-7; TCRdb reports TRBD1, a call that lacks DNA to check it against. Germline lookup yields CDR1 DFQATT and CDR2 SNEGSKA (reference sequence). The CDR3 is 14 residues long. The CDR3 here is CSALVGTNIYEQYF.